The rows below give T cell receptor beta chains drawn from one sample of a study of blood T cell repertoires in COVID-19. Assay used: immunoSEQ multiplex PCR; TCRdb lists only in-frame clones, some missing. The table records about 120,000 clones, approximately 90% of them present only once. The sample comprised peripheral blood. Source of these receptors: a human donor with acute or convalescent COVID-19. The donor label of this sample is uncertain. Each CDR3 is given with its conserved first and last residue. Each record gives: clone size, D gene, V gene, J gene, CDR3 protein, CDR3 DNA. The D gene is left open where the match is weak. Not all rows give a size; the values are once, few, many and, for expanded clones, a class.

>NA|NA|TRBV7-8|TRBJ1-2
CASSLVGVGGTNYGYTF
TGTGCCAGCAGCTTAGTCGGAGTCGGCGGTACTAACTATGGCTACACCTTC
>NA|TRBD2|TRBV11-2|TRBJ2-1
CASSSTKPSSGGAVDEQFF
TGTGCCAGCAGCTCCACAAAACCTTCTAGCGGGGGGGCCGTGGATGAGCAGTTCTTC
>NA|TRBD2|TRBV28|TRBJ2-7
CASSPGGGRNYEQYF
TGTGCCAGCAGCCCCGGGGGGGGACGGAACTACGAGCAGTACTTC
>NA|NA|TRBV28|TRBJ1-6
CASQTASNSPLHF
TGTGCCAGTCAGACAGCATCGAATTCACCCCTCCACTTT
>NA|TRBD1|TRBV12-5|TRBJ2-2
CASGFGTGNTGELFF
TGTGCTAGTGGTTTTGGGACAGGGAATACCGGGGAGCTGTTTTTT
>NA|TRBD1|TRBV29-1|TRBJ2-1
CSAGTGNEQFF
TGCAGCGCTGGGACAGGGAATGAGCAGTTCTTC
>NA|NA|TRBV2|TRBJ1-4
CASSDPGDKLFF
TGTGCCAGCAGTGACCCCGGAGATAAACTGTTTTTT
>NA|NA|TRBV18|TRBJ2-2
CASSPPVYTNTGELFF
TGTGCCAGCTCACCACCGGTATACACGAACACCGGGGAGCTGTTTTTT
>NA|TRBD1|TRBV6-5|TRBJ1-4
CASSYSFDRELFF
TGTGCCAGCAGTTACTCCTTTGACAGGGAATTGTTTTTT
>NA|NA|TRBV29-1|TRBJ2-1
CSVRDLDNEQFF
TGCAGCGTTAGGGACTTAGACAATGAGCAGTTCTTC
>NA|NA|TRBV5-1|TRBJ2-4
CASSLDRSLNIQYF
TGCGCCAGCAGCTTGGACAGAAGCCTAAACATTCAGTACTTC
>once|TRBD1|TRBV7-2|TRBJ1-1
CASSLQGGTEAFF
TGTGCCAGCAGCTTACAGGGGGGCACTGAAGCTTTCTTT
>once|NA|TRBV6-5|TRBJ1-1
CARKKLNTEAFF
TGTGCCAGGAAGAAGCTGAACACTGAAGCTTTCTTT
>NA|NA|TRBV27|TRBJ1-4
CASHPSGRKNEKLFF
TGTGCCAGCCACCCATCGGGGAGGAAAAATGAAAAACTGTTTTTT
>NA|TRBD1|TRBV30|TRBJ2-5
CAWNWQGVETQYF
TGTGCCTGGAATTGGCAGGGGGTCGAGACCCAGTACTTC
>NA|NA|TRBV7-2|TRBJ2-7
CASSRTGYEQYF
TGTGCCAGCAGCCGTACAGGCTACGAGCAGTACTTC
>NA|NA|TRBV19|TRBJ1-6
CASSYPSYNSPLHF
TGTGCCAGTAGCTACCCCTCCTATAATTCACCCCTCCACTTT
>NA|TRBD1|TRBV5-1|TRBJ2-5
CASSLGLDRELQETQYF
TGCGCCAGCAGCTTGGGATTGGACAGGGAACTCCAAGAGACCCAGTACTTC
>NA|NA|TRBV5-1|TRBJ1-1
CASSLGQQGFTEAFF
TGCGCCAGCAGCTTGGGGCAACAGGGTTTTACTGAAGCTTTCTTT
>NA|TRBD1|TRBV5-1|TRBJ1-1
CASSLGPTGVEAFF
TGCGCCAGCAGCTTGGGGCCGACAGGGGTTGAAGCTTTCTTT
>NA|NA|TRBV7-8|TRBJ2-5
CASSSLGPETQYF
TGTGCCAGCAGCTCTCTAGGTCCAGAGACCCAGTACTTC
>NA|NA|TRBV7-2|TRBJ2-5
CASSFGGHQETQYF
TGTGCCAGCAGCTTTGGCGGGCATCAAGAGACCCAGTACTTC
>few|NA|TRBV28|TRBJ2-7
CASSSPGGRHEQYF
TGTGCCAGCAGTTCCCCCGGGGGAAGGCACGAGCAGTACTTC
>NA|NA|TRBV7-9|TRBJ2-7
CASSPPGLAETYEQYF
TGTGCCAGCAGCCCCCCGGGCCTAGCAGAAACCTACGAGCAGTACTTC
>NA|TRBD1|TRBV5-1|TRBJ1-6
CASSLVLTGDDNSPLHF
TGCGCCAGCAGCTTGGTCCTGACAGGGGATGATAATTCACCCCTCCACTTT
>NA|NA|TRBV18|TRBJ2-5
CASSSERQAGGETQYF
TGTGCCAGCTCGTCCGAAAGACAGGCCGGAGGCGAGACCCAGTACTTC
>NA|TRBD1|TRBV3-1/TRBV3-2|TRBJ1-2
CASSPQDSGGRAGYTF
TGTGCCAGCAGCCCTCAAGACTCAGGGGGACGTGCTGGCTACACCTTC